This T cell receptor beta chain is from a study of early T cells in non-severe SARS-CoV-2 infection. Deletions cut 0 bases from V and 7 bases from J, with 10 bases between. Germline CDR1 and CDR2: DFQATT and SNEGSKA (reference sequence). CDR3 length equals 13 residues. In its sample, this clonotype was seen many times. Each single cDNA molecule received a unique molecular identifier. MiXCR, applied by TCRdb to the 5' RACE reads, yields one record per CDR3 protein. The sample shows tens of thousands of distinct CDR3 sequences, roughly a tenth of them seen only once. Sequencing was performed on whole blood. The genes are TRBV20-1 and TRBJ1-5; D gene ambiguous. The receptor's source is an adult who was a healthcare worker with PCR-confirmed SARS-CoV-2 infection or an uninfected control (not recorded which). CDR3 in DNA: TGCAGTGCTAGAGAAACCGGCGGGCAGCCCCAGCATTTT. This gives the protein CSARETGGQPQHF.